The 5 T cell receptor beta chains given below trace back to one sample, sequenced in a study of identical twins. Via MiXCR, TCRdb re-called the 5' RACE reads, giving one row per CDR3 protein. Of some 440,000 distinct CDR3 sequences listed, approximately 25% are singletons. The same sample was also studied in work on T cells expressing NK-cell markers.

Sequencing was carried out using CD4+ T cells sorted from blood. These TCRs come from a woman in her late teens or twenties in good health.

The chain recombines TRBV5-4 with TRBJ1-4; 9 nucleotides agree with TRBD1. The CDR3 covers 15 residues. CDR1 and CDR2 from the germline V gene are SGHNT and YYREEE (reference sequence). Trimming cost V 3 bases and J 7 bases; bases outside gene matches: 7. In DNA, the CDR3 is TGTGCCAGCAGCTCGGGGGACAGGGTATTTGAAAAACTGTTTTTT. Translating it yields CASSSGDRVFEKLFF.

Notes on this clonotype: One end of the junction varies from germline; a read error may be responsible. The chain joins TRBV6-5 to TRBJ1-2; D is ambiguous. Germline V gene sequence: CDR1 MNHEY, CDR2 SVGAGI. The CDR3 sequence is 11 residues long. CDR3 protein: CASSSISQAIF. DNA of the CDR3: TGTGCCAGCAGTTCTATAAGCCAGGCTATATTC.

This clonotype was seen more than once but under ten times. This chain joins TRBV11-2 and TRBJ2-3, with 10 bases matching TRBD2. Trimming removed 3 bases from V and 2 bases from J; junction bases left unmatched: 2. Germline CDR1 reads SGHAT; CDR2 reads FQNNGV. This CDR3 contains 15 residues. CDR3 residues: CASSFSGRVTDTQYF. CDR3 sequence (DNA): TGTGCCAGCAGCTTCAGCGGGAGGGTCACAGATACGCAGTATTTT.

This clonotype has just a few counts. J is TRBJ2-1 and V is TRBV5-5; weak D call: TRBD1 (6 bases). The CDR3 has 14 residues. The germline gives CDR1 SGHKS, CDR2 YYEKEE (reference sequence). V dropped 4 bases and J dropped 5 bases, with 13 bases sitting between them. The CDR3 region has the DNA TGTGCCAGCAGCCTCACAGGGTATAACAATGAGCAGTTCTTC. Translated, it gives CASSLTGYNNEQFF.

The V and J genes are TRBV27 and TRBJ1-4; 8 bases are a match to TRBD1. V shed 5 bases and J 8 bases; nucleotides not matched to a gene: 10. The germline gives CDR1 MNHEY, CDR2 SMNVEV (reference sequence). The CDR3 length is 15 residues. The CDR3 reads CASSVHRGRREKLFF. In nucleotides, the CDR3 is TGTGCCAGCAGTGTCCACAGGGGGAGACGGGAAAAACTGTTTTTT.